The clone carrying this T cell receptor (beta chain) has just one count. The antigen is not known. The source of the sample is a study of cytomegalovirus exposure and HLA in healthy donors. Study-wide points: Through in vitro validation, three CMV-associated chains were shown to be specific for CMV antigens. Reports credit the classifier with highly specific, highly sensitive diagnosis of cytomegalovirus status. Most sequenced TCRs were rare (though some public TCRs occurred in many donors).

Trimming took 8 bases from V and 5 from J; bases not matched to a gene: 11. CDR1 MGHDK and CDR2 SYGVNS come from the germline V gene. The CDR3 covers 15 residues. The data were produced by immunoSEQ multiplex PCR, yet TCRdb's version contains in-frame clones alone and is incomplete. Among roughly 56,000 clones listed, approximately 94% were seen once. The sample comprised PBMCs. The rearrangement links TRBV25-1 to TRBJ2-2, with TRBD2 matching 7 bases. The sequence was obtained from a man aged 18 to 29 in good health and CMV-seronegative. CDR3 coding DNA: TGTGCCAGCGCTAGAACAGCGGGATATACCGGGGAGCTGTTTTTT. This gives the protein CASARTAGYTGELFF.